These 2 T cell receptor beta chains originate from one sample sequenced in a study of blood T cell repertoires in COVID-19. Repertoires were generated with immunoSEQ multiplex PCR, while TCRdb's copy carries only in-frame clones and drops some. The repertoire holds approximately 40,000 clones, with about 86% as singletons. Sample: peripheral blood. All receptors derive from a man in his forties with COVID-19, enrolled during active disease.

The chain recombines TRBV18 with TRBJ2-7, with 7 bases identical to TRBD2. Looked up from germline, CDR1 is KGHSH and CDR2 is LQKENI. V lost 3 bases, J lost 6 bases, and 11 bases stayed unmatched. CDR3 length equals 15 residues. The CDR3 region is CASSPLAAPESEQYF. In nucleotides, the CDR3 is TGTGCCAGCTCACCCCTAGCGGCCCCCGAGAGCGAGCAGTACTTC.

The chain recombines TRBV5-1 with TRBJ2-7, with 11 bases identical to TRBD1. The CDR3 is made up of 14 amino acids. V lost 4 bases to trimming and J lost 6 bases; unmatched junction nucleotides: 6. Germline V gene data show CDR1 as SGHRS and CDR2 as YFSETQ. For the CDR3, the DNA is TGCGCCAGCAGCAACGGGACAGGGGGAGGCGAGCAGTACTTC. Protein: CASSNGTGGGEQYF.